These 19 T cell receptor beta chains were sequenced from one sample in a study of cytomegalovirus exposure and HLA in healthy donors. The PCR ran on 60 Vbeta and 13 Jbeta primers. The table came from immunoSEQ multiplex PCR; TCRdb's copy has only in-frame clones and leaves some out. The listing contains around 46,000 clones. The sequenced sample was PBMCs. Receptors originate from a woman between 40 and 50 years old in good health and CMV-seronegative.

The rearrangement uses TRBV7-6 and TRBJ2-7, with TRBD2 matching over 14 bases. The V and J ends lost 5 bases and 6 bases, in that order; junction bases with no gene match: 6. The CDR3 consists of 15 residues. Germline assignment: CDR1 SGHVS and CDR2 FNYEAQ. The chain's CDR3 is CASSQGTSGSVEQYF. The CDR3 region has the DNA TGTGCCAGCAGCCAAGGGACTAGCGGGAGTGTCGAGCAGTACTTC.

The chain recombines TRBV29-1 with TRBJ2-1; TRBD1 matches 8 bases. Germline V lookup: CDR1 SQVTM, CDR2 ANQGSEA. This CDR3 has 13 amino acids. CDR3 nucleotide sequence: TGCAGTGTTTCGGACAGGGAGTACAATGAGCAGTTCTTC. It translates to CSVSDREYNEQFF.

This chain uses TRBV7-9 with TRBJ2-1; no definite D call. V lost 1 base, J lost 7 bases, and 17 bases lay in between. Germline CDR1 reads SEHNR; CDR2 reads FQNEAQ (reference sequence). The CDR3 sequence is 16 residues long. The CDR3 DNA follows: TGTGCCAGCAGCTTAGAAGCAGGAAGGTACATGAATGAGCAGTTCTTC. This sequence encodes CASSLEAGRYMNEQFF.

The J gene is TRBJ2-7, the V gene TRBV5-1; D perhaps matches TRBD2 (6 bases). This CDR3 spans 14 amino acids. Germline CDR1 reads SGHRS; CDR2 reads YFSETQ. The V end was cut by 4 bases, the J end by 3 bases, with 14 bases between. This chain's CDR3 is CASSKPPDYYEQYF. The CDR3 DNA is TGCGCCAGCAGCAAACCCCCGGACTACTACGAGCAGTACTTC.

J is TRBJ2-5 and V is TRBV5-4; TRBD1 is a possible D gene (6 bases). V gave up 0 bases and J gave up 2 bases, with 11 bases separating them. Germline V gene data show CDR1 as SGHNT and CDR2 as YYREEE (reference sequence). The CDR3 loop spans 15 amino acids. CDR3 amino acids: CASSLGGLGQETQYF. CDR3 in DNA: TGTGCCAGCAGCTTGGGGGGGCTGGGGCAAGAGACCCAGTACTTC.

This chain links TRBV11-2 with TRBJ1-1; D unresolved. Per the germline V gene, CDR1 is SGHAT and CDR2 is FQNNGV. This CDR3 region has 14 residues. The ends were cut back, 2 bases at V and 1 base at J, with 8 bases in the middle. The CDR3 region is CASSLLRGNTEAFF. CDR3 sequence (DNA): TGTGCCAGCAGCTTATTACGGGGGAACACTGAAGCTTTCTTT.

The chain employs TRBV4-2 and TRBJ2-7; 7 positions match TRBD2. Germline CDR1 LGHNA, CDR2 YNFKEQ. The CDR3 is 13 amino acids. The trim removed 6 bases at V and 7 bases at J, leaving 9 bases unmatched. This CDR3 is CASRGNSGNEQYF. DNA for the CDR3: TGTGCCAGCAGGGGAAACAGCGGGAATGAGCAGTACTTC.

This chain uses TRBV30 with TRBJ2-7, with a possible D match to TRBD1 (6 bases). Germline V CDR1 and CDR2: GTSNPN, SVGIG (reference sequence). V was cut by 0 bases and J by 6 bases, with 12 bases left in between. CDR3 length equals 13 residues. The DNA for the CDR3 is TGTGCCTGGAGTGTACAGGGAGTTGGCGAGCAGTACTTC. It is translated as CAWSVQGVGEQYF.

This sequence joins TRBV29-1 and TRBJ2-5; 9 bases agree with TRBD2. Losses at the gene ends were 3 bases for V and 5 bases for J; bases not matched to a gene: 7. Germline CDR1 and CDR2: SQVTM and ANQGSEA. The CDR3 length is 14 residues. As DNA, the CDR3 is TGCAGCGTTGATGGTAGCGGGAGACCGGAGACCCAGTACTTC. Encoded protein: CSVDGSGRPETQYF.

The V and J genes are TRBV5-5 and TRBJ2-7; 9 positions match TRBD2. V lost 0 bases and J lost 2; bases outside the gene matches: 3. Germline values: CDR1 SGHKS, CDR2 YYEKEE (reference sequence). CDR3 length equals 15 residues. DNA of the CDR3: TGTGCCAGCAGCTTGGGACTAGCGGAGACCTACGAGCAGTACTTC. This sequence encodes CASSLGLAETYEQYF.

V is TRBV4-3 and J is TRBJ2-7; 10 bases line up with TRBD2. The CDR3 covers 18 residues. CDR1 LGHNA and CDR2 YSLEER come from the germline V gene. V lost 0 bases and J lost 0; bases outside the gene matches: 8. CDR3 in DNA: TGCGCCAGCAGCCAAGATTGGTCTAGCGGGAGTAACTCCTACGAGCAGTACTTC. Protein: CASSQDWSSGSNSYEQYF.

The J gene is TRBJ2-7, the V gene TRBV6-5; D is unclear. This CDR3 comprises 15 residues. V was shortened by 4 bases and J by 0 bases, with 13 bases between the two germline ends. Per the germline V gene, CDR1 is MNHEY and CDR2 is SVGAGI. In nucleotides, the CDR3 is TGTGCCAGCAGTTCCCAAGAACTTACCTCCTACGAGCAGTACTTC. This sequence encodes CASSSQELTSYEQYF.

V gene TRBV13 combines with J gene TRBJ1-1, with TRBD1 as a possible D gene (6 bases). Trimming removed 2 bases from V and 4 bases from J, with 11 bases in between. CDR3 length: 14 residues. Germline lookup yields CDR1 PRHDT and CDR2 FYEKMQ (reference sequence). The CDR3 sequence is CASSLKSRGTEAFF. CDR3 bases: TGTGCCAGCAGCTTAAAATCCAGGGGCACTGAAGCTTTCTTT.

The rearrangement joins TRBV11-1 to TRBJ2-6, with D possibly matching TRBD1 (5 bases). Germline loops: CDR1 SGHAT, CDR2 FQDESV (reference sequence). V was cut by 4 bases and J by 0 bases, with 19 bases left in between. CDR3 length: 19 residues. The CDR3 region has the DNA TGTGCCAGCAGCTCCCCGGACACGATTTTTCGCTCTGGGGCCAACGTCCTGACTTTC. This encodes CASSSPDTIFRSGANVLTF.

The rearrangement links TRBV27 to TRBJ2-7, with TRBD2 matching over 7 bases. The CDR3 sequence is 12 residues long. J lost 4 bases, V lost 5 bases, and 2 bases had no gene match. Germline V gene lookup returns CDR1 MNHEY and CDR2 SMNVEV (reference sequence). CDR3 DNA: TGTGCCAGCAGTGAAGCGGGGTACGAGCAGTACTTC. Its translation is CASSEAGYEQYF.

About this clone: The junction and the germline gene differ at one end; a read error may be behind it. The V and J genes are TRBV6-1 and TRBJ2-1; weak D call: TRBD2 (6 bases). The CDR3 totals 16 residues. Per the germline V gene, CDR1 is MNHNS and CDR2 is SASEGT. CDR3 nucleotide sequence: TGTGCCAGCAGTGGAGCTAGCGCAACCTCCGACAATGAGCAGTTCTTC. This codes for CASSGASATSDNEQFF.

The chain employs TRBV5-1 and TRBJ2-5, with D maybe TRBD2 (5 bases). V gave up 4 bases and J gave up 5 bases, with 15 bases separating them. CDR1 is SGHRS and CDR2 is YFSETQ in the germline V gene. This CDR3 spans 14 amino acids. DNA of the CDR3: TGCGCCAGCAGCCTTCTCCGGGGTACGGAGACCCAGTACTTC. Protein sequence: CASSLLRGTETQYF.

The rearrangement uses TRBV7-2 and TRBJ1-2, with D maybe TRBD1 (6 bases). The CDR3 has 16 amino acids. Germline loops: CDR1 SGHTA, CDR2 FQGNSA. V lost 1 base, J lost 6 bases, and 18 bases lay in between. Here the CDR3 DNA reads TGTGCCAGCAGCTTAGGGCCAGGGGTCAAGGTGGATGGCTACACCTTC. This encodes CASSLGPGVKVDGYTF. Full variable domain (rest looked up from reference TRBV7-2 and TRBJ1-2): GAGVSQSPSNKVTEKGKDVELRCDPISGHTALYWYRQSLGQGLEFLIYFQGNSAPDKSGLPSDRFSAERTGGSVSTLTIQRTQQEDSAVYLCASSLGPGVKVDGYTFGSGTRLTVV.

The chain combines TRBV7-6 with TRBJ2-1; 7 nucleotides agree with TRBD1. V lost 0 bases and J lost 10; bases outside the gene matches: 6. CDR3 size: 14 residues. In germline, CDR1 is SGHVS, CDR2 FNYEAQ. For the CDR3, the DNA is TGTGCCAGCAGCTTAGCGCAGGGGGTCGGGGAGCAGTTCTTC. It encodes CASSLAQGVGEQFF.